The 29 T cell receptor beta chains below all came from one sample that was sequenced in a study of regulatory T cells in long-lasting Graves disease. Building the TCR beta libraries relied on iRepertoire HTBI primers, and CDR3 regions underwent Arm-PCR. TCRdb used MiXCR to reprocess the multiplex PCR reads, holding one entry per CDR3 protein. The data contain over 300,000 distinct CDR3 sequences, around a fifth of them singletons. Sample time point: persistent/refractory GD, antithyroid drugs over 5 years with positive TRAb. RNA isolated from PBMCs was used to make the TCR library. The specimen was peripheral blood mononuclear cells (PBMCs), collected when the disease was refractory, from a patient treated with antithyroid drugs. The receptors shown here come from a female donor with Graves disease.

This clonotype was detected ten times or more. V usage is TRBV6-5 and J usage is TRBJ1-2; no definite D call. Germline CDR1 MNHEY, CDR2 SVGAGI. Trimming took 2 bases from V and 4 from J, leaving 8 bases between them. This CDR3 spans 13 amino acids. For the CDR3, the DNA is TGTGCCAGCAGTTACGACGGATTCTATGGCTACACCTTC. Its translation: CASSYDGFYGYTF.

This clonotype has ten or more counts. This rearrangement joins TRBV12-3 or TRBV12-4 to TRBJ1-4; no clear D. The CDR3 spans 14 residues. V lost 3 bases to trimming and J lost 7 bases, with 12 bases between them. CDR3 in DNA: TGTGCCAGCAGTTTCACGGATGTCCCTGAAAAACTGTTTTTT. Amino acid sequence: CASSFTDVPEKLFF.

The sample holds many counts of this clonotype. The V call is TRBV27, the J call TRBJ2-5; D perhaps matches TRBD2 (5 bases). V lost 2 bases and J lost 5, with 15 bases in between. Germline CDR1 is MNHEY and CDR2 is SMNVEV (reference sequence). This CDR3 contains 15 residues. The CDR3 coding sequence is TGTGCCAGCAGTTTACGGACTTTGCCCGGGGAGACCCAGTACTTC. Translation: CASSLRTLPGETQYF.

This clonotype was counted between two and nine times. J is TRBJ2-5 and V is TRBV2; no firm D call. The germline V gene has CDR1 SNHLY and CDR2 FYNNEI. V lost 1 base and J lost 10, with 13 bases in between. The CDR3 covers 13 residues. The CDR3 region has the DNA TGTGCCAGCAGTGAAGGCCTCCGTGTGGGCCAGTACTTC. Translating it yields CASSEGLRVGQYF.

At least ten counts were recorded for this clonotype. The chain combines TRBV2 with TRBJ2-7, with 7 bases matching TRBD2. V was clipped by 9 bases and J by 0 bases; unmatched bases: 35. CDR3 size: 23 residues. The V gene's germline CDR1 is SNHLY and CDR2 FYNNEI. Here the CDR3 DNA reads TGTGCCAGTAGAGGGTCCCATAGTGGCGGGAGAAGAGGTGAGATGCGGGGCTCCTACGAGCAGTACTTC. It codes for CASRGSHSGGRRGEMRGSYEQYF.

This clonotype has just a few counts. The rearrangement uses TRBV19 and TRBJ1-1, with 7 bases matching TRBD1. Germline assignment: CDR1 LNHDA and CDR2 SQIVND (reference sequence). This CDR3 is built from 15 residues. The J segment lost 6 bases and the V segment lost 5 bases, leaving 12 bases of the junction unmatched. The CDR3 region is CASSPPDRVVAEAFF. DNA of the CDR3: TGTGCCAGTAGTCCACCAGACAGGGTCGTCGCTGAAGCTTTCTTT.

The V and J genes are TRBV5-1 and TRBJ2-5; D is uncertain. The CDR3 covers 15 residues. CDR1 SGHRS and CDR2 YFSETQ come from the germline V gene. V was clipped by 2 bases and J by 5 bases, with 16 bases between them. The CDR3 sequence is CASSFWTVERETQYF. The CDR3 coding sequence is TGCGCCAGCAGCTTTTGGACGGTGGAGAGGGAGACCCAGTACTTC.

The chain recombines TRBV7-2 with TRBJ2-7, with TRBD1 matching 8 bases. CDR1 SGHTA and CDR2 FQGNSA come from the germline V gene. The J segment lost 3 bases and the V segment lost 5 bases, leaving 6 bases of the junction unmatched. This CDR3 has 14 amino acids. The CDR3 coding sequence is TGTGCCAGCAGCAAGAGACAGGGGAGCTACGAGCAGTACTTC. Translation gives CASSKRQGSYEQYF.

This clonotype occurred many times. The chain has TRBV7-9 and TRBJ2-7; D not resolved. In germline, CDR1 is SEHNR, CDR2 FQNEAQ (reference sequence). The CDR3 consists of 14 residues. V dropped 5 bases and J dropped 5 bases, with 16 bases sitting between them. The CDR3 DNA follows: TGTGCCAGCAGCCCTACCATGGGGTTGAACGAGCAGTACTTC. It codes for CASSPTMGLNEQYF.

This rearrangement joins TRBV2 to TRBJ2-2; unclear D gene. The V end lost 4 bases, the J end lost 6 bases, and 15 bases lay between the germline ends. This CDR3 spans 15 amino acids. Germline V lookup: CDR1 SNHLY, CDR2 FYNNEI. CDR3: CASSVRLVRSGELFF. CDR3 sequence (DNA): TGTGCCAGCAGTGTAAGGCTAGTTAGGTCCGGGGAGCTGTTTTTT.

This clonotype has at least ten counts. V and J are TRBV5-1 and TRBJ2-2; 12 bases agree with TRBD2. Germline V gene sequence: CDR1 SGHRS, CDR2 YFSETQ. The CDR3 is 18 amino acids. V gave up 3 bases and J gave up 0 bases; unmatched junction bases: 6. The CDR3 reads CASSSGLAGRANTGELFF. The CDR3 coding sequence is TGCGCCAGCAGCTCAGGACTAGCGGGACGAGCGAACACCGGGGAGCTGTTTTTT. The full variable domain, its missing parts supplied by reference TRBV5-1 and TRBJ2-2, is KAGVTQTPRYLIKTRGQQVTLSCSPISGHRSVSWYQQTPGQGLQFLFEYFSETQRNKGNFPGRFSGRQFSNSRSEMNVSTLELGDSALYLCASSSGLAGRANTGELFFGEGSRLTVL.

The CDR3 nucleotides read TGCGCCAGCAGCCAACGGCGGGGGGGCCGAGGGAATGAGCAGTTCTTC. It specifies CASSQRRGGRGNEQFF. The chain combines TRBV4-3 with TRBJ2-1, with TRBD2 matching 9 bases. This CDR3 is 16 amino acids long. Germline loops: CDR1 LGHNA, CDR2 YSLEER. J lost 7 bases, V lost 2 bases, and 9 bases had no gene match.

The V and J genes are TRBV11-3 and TRBJ2-3; no firm D call. Germline CDR1 and CDR2: SGHNT and YENEEA. The CDR3 sequence is 16 residues long. V lost 3 bases to trimming and J lost 2 bases, with 15 bases between them. The CDR3 nucleotides read TGTGCCAGCAGCTTTGCCCTAGGGCCCGACACAGATACGCAGTATTTT. Residues: CASSFALGPDTDTQYF.

In this sample, this clonotype turned up many times. The chain is built from TRBV12-3 or TRBV12-4 and TRBJ2-7; 9 positions match TRBD1. The junction had 8 bases not matched to a gene; V was cut back by 6 bases and J by 5 bases. This CDR3 has 14 amino acids. The CDR3 bases are TGTGCCAGCAGGAGAACAGGGGGCCTCGACGAGCAGTACTTC. It specifies CASRRTGGLDEQYF.

With regard to this clonotype: A far bigger clonotype differs at one base, so this is likely a read error. The chain uses TRBV7-2 and TRBJ1-5, with 9 nucleotides matching TRBD1. J was trimmed by 6 bases and V by 5 bases; bases with no gene match: 8. Germline assignment: CDR1 SGHTA and CDR2 FQGNSA. CDR3 length: 15 residues. CDR3 loop: CASSRGQGHSQPQHF. CDR3 DNA sequence: TGTGCCAGCAGCCGGGGACAGGGACATAGTCAGCCCCAGCATTTT.

This clonotype was seen many times. The J gene is TRBJ1-4, the V gene TRBV18; 10 bases map to TRBD1. Germline CDR1 and CDR2: KGHSH and LQKENI. This CDR3 region has 15 residues. J was trimmed by 5 bases and V by 1 base; bases with no gene match: 1. CDR3 region: CASSPRGQGNEKLFF. For the CDR3, the DNA is TGTGCCAGCTCACCACGGGGACAGGGGAATGAAAAACTGTTTTTT.

In its sample, this clonotype was seen a few times. J is TRBJ2-2 and V is TRBV9; 8 bases align to TRBD1. V shed 4 bases and J 6 bases; nucleotides not matched to a gene: 8. Germline CDR1 and CDR2: SGDLS and YYNGEE. This CDR3 spans 15 amino acids. This CDR3 is CASSPQTGVAGELFF. The CDR3 DNA reads TGTGCCAGCAGCCCCCAGACAGGGGTGGCCGGGGAGCTGTTTTTT. The full variable domain, in which reference TRBV9 and TRBJ2-2 provide the parts outside the CDR3, is DSGVTQTPKHLITATGQRVTLRCSPRSGDLSVYWYQQSLDQGLQFLIQYYNGEERAKGNILERFSAQQFPDLHSELNLSSLELGDSALYFCASSPQTGVAGELFFGEGSRLTVL.

This clonotype was detected ten times or more. In nucleotides, the CDR3 is TGTGCCACGAACCGGGACCGACCGAACACTGAAGCTTTCTTT. Amino acid sequence: CATNRDRPNTEAFF. V and J are TRBV10-3 and TRBJ1-1; perhaps TRBD1 as D (5 bases). The CDR3 contains 14 residues. The germline gives CDR1 ENHRY, CDR2 SYGVKD. V lost 10 bases, J lost 1 base, and 16 bases lay in between.

This clonotype was picked up a small number of times. The V call is TRBV19, the J call TRBJ2-2; 8 bases agree with TRBD2. The CDR3 runs 14 residues. With 7 bases clipped from V and 3 bases from J, the junction kept 4 bases outside the gene matches. CDR1 is LNHDA, CDR2 SQIVND, per germline (reference sequence). The CDR3 nucleotides are TGTGCCAGTACCCGGGGGGGGGACACCGGGGAGCTGTTTTTT. Its translation is CASTRGGDTGELFF.

This clonotype occurred many times. The V and J genes are TRBV12-3 or TRBV12-4 and TRBJ2-7, with 15 nucleotides matching TRBD2. This CDR3 has 17 residues. The ends lost 3 bases at V and 0 bases at J; junction bases unmatched: 3. DNA for the CDR3: TGTGCCAGCAGTTTCGGACTAGCGGGAGGGCTCTCCTACGAGCAGTACTTC. It is translated as CASSFGLAGGLSYEQYF.

V gene TRBV30 combines with J gene TRBJ2-7; the match to TRBD1 covers 8 bases. J gave up 3 bases and V 0 bases, and 7 bases lay outside the gene matches. The germline CDR1 and CDR2 sequences are GTSNPN and SVGIG (reference sequence). The CDR3 runs to 15 residues. The CDR3 reads CAWSVIRQGIYEQYF. The DNA of the CDR3 is TGTGCCTGGAGTGTTATCCGACAGGGGATCTACGAGCAGTACTTC.

This clonotype has a handful of counts. This chain links TRBV30 with TRBJ1-1; D is undetermined. V dropped 3 bases and J dropped 1 base, with 21 bases sitting between them. From germline, CDR1 is GTSNPN and CDR2 SVGIG (reference sequence). CDR3 length: 17 residues. The CDR3 nucleotides read TGTGCCTGGAGGCTTCCTTTCGATTGGACGGCGAACACTGAAGCTTTCTTT. Encoded protein: CAWRLPFDWTANTEAFF.

This clonotype was seen at least ten times. The chain joins TRBV7-2 to TRBJ2-5; 9 bases are shared with TRBD2. V shed 5 bases, J shed 4 bases, and the junction held 8 bases outside the gene matches. Germline V gene sequence: CDR1 SGHTA, CDR2 FQGNSA. The CDR3 has 15 residues. This CDR3 reads CASSPQGAGGETQYF. CDR3 in DNA: TGTGCCAGCAGCCCCCAAGGAGCGGGGGGAGAGACCCAGTACTTC.

The sample holds many counts of this clonotype. V usage is TRBV7-3 and J usage is TRBJ2-5; D is ambiguous. This CDR3 contains 14 residues. Germline-derived CDR1 and CDR2 are SGHTA and FQGTGA. V was pared by 0 bases and J by 1 base, with 6 bases between. CDR3 DNA: TGTGCCAGCAGCTTAACGGAATCCCAAGAGACCCAGTACTTC. Amino acid sequence: CASSLTESQETQYF.

By proportion, this clonotype is medium-sized. The chain combines TRBV20-1 with TRBJ2-7; TRBD1 agrees at 10 bases. Germline V gene lookup returns CDR1 DFQATT and CDR2 SNEGSKA (reference sequence). CDR3 length equals 14 residues. CDR3 sequence (DNA): TGCAGCCTAATCCGGGACAGGGGTGGCCACGAGCAGTACTTC. Amino acids: CSLIRDRGGHEQYF.

This clonotype has a count of ten or more. Being one base from a much bigger clone, this may be a read error. The chain has TRBV28 and TRBJ1-1; D call uncertain. V dropped 10 bases and J dropped 3 bases, with 18 bases sitting between them. Germline V lookup: CDR1 MDHEN, CDR2 SYDVKM. This CDR3 has 14 residues. This chain's CDR3 is CATCRATTDTEAFF. As DNA, the CDR3 is TGTGCCACCTGCCGGGCGACAACGGACACTGAAGCTTTCTTT.

This clonotype was detected a few times. The rearrangement joins TRBV5-1 to TRBJ2-2, with D perhaps being TRBD1 or TRBD2 (6 bases each). CDR3 size: 13 residues. The germline gives CDR1 SGHRS, CDR2 YFSETQ. V lost 6 bases, J lost 7 bases, and 13 bases lay in between. This CDR3 reads CASKNREVGELFF. The CDR3, as DNA: TGCGCCAGCAAGAACAGGGAGGTCGGGGAGCTGTTTTTT.

In this sample, this clonotype turned up many times. This chain joins TRBV9 and TRBJ2-7; D assignment may be TRBD1 or TRBD2 (5 bases each). Trimming left V 3 bases short and J 2 bases short, with 12 bases between. This CDR3 contains 14 residues. Looked up from germline, CDR1 is SGDLS and CDR2 is YYNGEE. DNA for the CDR3: TGTGCCAGCAGCGCCGGACCGGGACCCTACGAGCAGTACTTC. It yields the protein CASSAGPGPYEQYF.

This clonotype was counted at least ten times. The gene calls are TRBV7-2 and TRBJ2-5; D possibly corresponds to TRBD2 (7 bases). Germline CDR1 reads SGHTA; CDR2 reads FQGNSA. V gave up 3 bases and J gave up 4 bases, with 12 bases separating them. The CDR3 is 14 amino acids. The CDR3 here is CASSLAGALETQYF. The CDR3 DNA reads TGTGCCAGCAGCTTGGCGGGGGCTCTAGAGACCCAGTACTTC.